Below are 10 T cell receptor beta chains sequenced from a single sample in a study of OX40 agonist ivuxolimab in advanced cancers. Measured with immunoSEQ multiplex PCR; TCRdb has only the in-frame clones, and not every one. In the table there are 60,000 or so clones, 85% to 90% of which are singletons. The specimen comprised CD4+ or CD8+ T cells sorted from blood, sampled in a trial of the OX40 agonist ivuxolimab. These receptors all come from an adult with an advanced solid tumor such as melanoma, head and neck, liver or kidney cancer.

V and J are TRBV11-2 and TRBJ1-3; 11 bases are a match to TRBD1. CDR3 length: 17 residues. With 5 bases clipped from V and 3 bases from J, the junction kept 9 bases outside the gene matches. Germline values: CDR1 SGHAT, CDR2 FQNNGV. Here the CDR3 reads CASSPGTGGFGGNTIYF. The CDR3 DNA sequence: TGTGCCAGCAGCCCCGGGACAGGGGGTTTCGGTGGAAACACCATATATTTT.

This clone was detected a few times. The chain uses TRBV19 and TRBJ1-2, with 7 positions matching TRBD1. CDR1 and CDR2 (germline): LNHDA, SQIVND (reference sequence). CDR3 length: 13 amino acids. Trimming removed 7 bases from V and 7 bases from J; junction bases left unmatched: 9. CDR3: CASTRGQVRGYTF. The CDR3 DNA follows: TGTGCCAGTACCCGAGGACAGGTTCGTGGCTACACCTTC.

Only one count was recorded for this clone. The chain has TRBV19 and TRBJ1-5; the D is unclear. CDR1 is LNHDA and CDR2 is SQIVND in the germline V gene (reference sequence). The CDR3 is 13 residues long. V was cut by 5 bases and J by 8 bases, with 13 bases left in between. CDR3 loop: CASSGRPVEPQHF. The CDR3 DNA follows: TGTGCCAGTAGTGGACGGCCCGTGGAGCCCCAGCATTTT.

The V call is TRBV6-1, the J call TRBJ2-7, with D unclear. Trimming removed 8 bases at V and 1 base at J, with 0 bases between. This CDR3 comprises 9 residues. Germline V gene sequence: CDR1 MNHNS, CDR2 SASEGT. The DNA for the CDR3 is TGTGCCAGCTCCTACGAGCAGTACTTC. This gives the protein CASSYEQYF.

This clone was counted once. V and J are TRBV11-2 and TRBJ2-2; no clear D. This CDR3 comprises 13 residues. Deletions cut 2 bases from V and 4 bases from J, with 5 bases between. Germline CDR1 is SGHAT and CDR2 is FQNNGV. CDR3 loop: CASSLSVTGELFF. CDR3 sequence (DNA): TGTGCCAGCAGCTTAAGTGTCACCGGGGAGCTGTTTTTT.

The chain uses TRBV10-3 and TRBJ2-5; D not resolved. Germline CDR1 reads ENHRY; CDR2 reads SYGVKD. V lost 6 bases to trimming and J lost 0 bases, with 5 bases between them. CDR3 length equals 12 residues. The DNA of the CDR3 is TGTGCCATCAGCGCGTACCAAGAGACCCAGTACTTC. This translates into CAISAYQETQYF.

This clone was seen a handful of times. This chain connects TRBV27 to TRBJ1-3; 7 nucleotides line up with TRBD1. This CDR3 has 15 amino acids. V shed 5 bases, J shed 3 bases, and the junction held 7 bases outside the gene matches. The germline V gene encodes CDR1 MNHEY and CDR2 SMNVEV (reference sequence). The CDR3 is CASSPQGIFGNTIYF. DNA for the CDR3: TGTGCCAGCAGTCCACAGGGGATATTTGGAAACACCATATATTTT.

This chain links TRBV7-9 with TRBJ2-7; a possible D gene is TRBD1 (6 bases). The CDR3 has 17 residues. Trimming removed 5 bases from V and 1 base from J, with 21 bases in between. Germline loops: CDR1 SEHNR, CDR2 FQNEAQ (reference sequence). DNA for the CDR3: TGTGCCAGCAGCGTGATGGTCCGGGACAAAGGTTCCTACGAGCAGTACTTC. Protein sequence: CASSVMVRDKGSYEQYF.

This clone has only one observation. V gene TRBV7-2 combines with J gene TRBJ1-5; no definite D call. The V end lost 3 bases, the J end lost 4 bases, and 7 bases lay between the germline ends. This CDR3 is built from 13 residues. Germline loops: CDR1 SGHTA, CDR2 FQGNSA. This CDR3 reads CASSFWRNQPQHF. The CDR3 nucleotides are TGTGCCAGCAGCTTTTGGAGAAATCAGCCCCAGCATTTT.

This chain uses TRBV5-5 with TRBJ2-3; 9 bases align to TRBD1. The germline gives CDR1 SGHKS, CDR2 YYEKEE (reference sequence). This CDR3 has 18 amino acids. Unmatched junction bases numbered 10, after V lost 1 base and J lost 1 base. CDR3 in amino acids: CASSLRTGDRPGTDTQYF. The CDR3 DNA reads TGTGCCAGCAGCTTGAGGACAGGGGACAGGCCTGGCACAGATACGCAGTATTTT.